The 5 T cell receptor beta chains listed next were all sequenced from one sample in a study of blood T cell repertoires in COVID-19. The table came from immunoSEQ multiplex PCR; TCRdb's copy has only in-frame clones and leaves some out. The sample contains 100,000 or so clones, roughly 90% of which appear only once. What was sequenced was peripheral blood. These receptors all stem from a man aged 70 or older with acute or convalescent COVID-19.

CDR3 loop: CASSPGQVNYGYTF. The CDR3 DNA follows: TGTGCCAGCAGCCCGGGACAGGTGAACTATGGCTACACCTTC. The V and J genes are TRBV5-4 and TRBJ1-2, with TRBD1 matching over 8 bases. The CDR3 consists of 14 residues. V shed 4 bases and J 2 bases; nucleotides not matched to a gene: 4. Germline values: CDR1 SGHNT, CDR2 YYREEE (reference sequence).

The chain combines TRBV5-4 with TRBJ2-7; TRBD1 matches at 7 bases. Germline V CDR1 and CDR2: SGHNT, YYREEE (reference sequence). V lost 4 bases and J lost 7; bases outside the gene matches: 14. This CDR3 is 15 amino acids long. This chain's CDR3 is CASSLPNRGIGEQYF. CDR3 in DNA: TGTGCCAGCAGCCTACCAAACAGGGGAATCGGGGAGCAGTACTTC.

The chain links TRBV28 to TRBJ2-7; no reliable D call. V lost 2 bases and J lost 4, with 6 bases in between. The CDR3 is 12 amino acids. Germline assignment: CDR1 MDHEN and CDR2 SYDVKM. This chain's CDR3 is CASSLQRYEQYF. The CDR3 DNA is TGTGCCAGCAGTTTACAGAGGTACGAGCAGTACTTC. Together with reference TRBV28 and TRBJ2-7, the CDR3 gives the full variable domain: DVKVTQSSRYLVKRTGEKVFLECVQDMDHENMFWYRQDPGLGLRLIYFSYDVKMKEKGDIPEGYSVSREKKERFSLILESASTNQTSMYLCASSLQRYEQYFGPGTRLTVT.

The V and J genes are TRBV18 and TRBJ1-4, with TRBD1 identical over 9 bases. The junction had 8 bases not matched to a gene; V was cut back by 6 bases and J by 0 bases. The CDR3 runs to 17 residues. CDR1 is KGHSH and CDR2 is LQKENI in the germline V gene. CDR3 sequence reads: CASSPQQGAATNEKLFF. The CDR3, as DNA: TGTGCCAGCTCCCCGCAACAGGGGGCCGCAACTAATGAAAAACTGTTTTTT.

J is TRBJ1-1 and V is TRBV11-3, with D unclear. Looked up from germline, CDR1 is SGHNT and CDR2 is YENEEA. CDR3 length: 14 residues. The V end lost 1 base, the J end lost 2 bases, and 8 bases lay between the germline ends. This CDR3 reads CASSLGGSNTEAFF. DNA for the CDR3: TGTGCCAGCAGCTTAGGTGGCAGTAACACTGAAGCTTTCTTT.